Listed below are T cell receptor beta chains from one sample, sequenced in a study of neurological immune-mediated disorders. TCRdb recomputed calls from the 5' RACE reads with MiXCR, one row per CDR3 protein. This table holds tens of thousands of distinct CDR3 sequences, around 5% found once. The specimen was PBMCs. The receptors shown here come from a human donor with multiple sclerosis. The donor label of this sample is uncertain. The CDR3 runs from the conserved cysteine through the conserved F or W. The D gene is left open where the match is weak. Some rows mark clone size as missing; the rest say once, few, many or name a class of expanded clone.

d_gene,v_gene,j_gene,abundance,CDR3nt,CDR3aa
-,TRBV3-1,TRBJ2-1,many,TGTGCCAGCAGCCAAGATCTGGTCTCGCCCTACAATGAGCAGTTCTTC,CASSQDLVSPYNEQFF
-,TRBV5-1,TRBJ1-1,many,TGCGCCAGCAGCTCCGGGCCACCGAACACTGAAGCTTTCTTT,CASSSGPPNTEAFF
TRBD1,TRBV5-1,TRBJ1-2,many,TGCGCCAGCAGTTCTCAGGGGGACTATGGCTACACCTTC,CASSSQGDYGYTF
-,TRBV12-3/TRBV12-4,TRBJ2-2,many,TGTGCCAGCACCCTCCGGGGGTCCGGGGAGCTGTTTTTT,CASTLRGSGELFF
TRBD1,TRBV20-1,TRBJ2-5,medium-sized,TGCAGTGCAGGACAGGGCCAAGAGACCCAGTACTTC,CSAGQGQETQYF
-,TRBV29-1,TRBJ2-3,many,TGCAGCGTTGAAGATGTGGGAGATACGCAGTATTTT,CSVEDVGDTQYF
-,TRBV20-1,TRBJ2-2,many,TGCAGTGCTAGAGCAAGGGGTAACACCGGGGAGCTGTTTTTT,CSARARGNTGELFF
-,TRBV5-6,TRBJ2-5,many,TGTGCCAGCAGCGCGTATGAGGAGACCCAGTACTTC,CASSAYEETQYF
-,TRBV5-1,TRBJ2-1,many,TGCGCCAGCAGCTTGGGGAACAGGGCCGACAATGAGCAGTTCTTC,CASSLGNRADNEQFF
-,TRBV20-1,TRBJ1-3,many,TGCAGTGCTAGATGGAACAGGGAAGGGGGAAACACCATATATTTT,CSARWNREGGNTIYF
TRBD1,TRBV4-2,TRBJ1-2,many,TGTGCCAGCAGCCAAGCGGGACAGGGGGAGAACTATGGCTACACCTTC,CASSQAGQGENYGYTF
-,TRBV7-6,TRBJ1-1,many,TGTGCCAGCAGCTTACAACAGGGAGGGGACACTGAAGCTTTCTTT,CASSLQQGGDTEAFF
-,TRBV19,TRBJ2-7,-,TGTGCCAGTAGTATAGGACACCTCTACGAGCAGTACTTC,CASSIGHLYEQYF
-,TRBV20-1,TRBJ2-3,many,TGCAGTGCTAGAGATCACCTAGCGCCAACAGATACGCAGTATTTT,CSARDHLAPTDTQYF
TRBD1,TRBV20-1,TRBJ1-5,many,TGCAGTGCTAACAGGGGGCGCGATCAGCCCCAGCATTTT,CSANRGRDQPQHF
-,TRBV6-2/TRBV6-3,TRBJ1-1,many,TGTGCCAGCAGTTACTCGCCCGGGGGGACTGAAGCTTTCTTT,CASSYSPGGTEAFF
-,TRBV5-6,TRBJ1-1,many,TGTGCCAGCAGCTTGGCCAGCCTGAGGGAAGCTTTCTTT,CASSLASLREAFF
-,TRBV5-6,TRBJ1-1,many,TGTGCCAGCAGCTTGGGACCGAACACTGAAGCTTTCTTT,CASSLGPNTEAFF
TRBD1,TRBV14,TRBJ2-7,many,TGTGCCAGCAGCCGCGATGTCCGGGACAGGGGCTACGAGCAGTACTTC,CASSRDVRDRGYEQYF
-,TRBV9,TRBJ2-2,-,TGTGCCAGCAGAAGTTATTCGAACACCGGGGAGCTGTTTTTT,CASRSYSNTGELFF
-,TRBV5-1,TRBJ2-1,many,TGCGCCAGCAGTCCAGGACTCTACAATGAGCAGTTCTTC,CASSPGLYNEQFF
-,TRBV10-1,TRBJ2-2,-,TGCGCCAGAAGGTCGGGGCCCGGGGAGCTGTTTTTT,CARRSGPGELFF
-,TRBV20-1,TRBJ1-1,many,TGCAGTGCTAGAGACGATCCGAACGCTGAAGCTTTCTTT,CSARDDPNAEAFF
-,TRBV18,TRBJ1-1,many,TGTGCCAGCTCATACACACCCGGTGAGACTGAAGCTTTCTTT,CASSYTPGETEAFF
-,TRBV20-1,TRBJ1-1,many,TGCAGTGCTGACAGACGGTCTACTGAAGCTTTCTTT,CSADRRSTEAFF
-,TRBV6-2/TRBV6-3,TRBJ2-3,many,TGTGCCAGCAGTTACTCGATGGATACGCAGTATTTT,CASSYSMDTQYF
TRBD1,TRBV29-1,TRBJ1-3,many,TGCAGCGTTGGGACAGGCGGAAACACCATATATTTT,CSVGTGGNTIYF
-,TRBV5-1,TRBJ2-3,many,TGCGCCAGCAGCTTGGGGACGTATCCCCCCGATACGCAGTATTTT,CASSLGTYPPDTQYF
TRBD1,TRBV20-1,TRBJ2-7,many,TGCAGTGCTAGAGAGACAGGGTTGGGGTACGAGCAGTACTTC,CSARETGLGYEQYF
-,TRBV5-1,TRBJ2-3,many,TGCGCCAGCAGCTTGGAGCCGACAGGCTCCAGCACAGATACGCAGTATTTT,CASSLEPTGSSTDTQYF
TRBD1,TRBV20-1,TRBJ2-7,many,TGCAGTGCATATAGTGAAGGACAGGGGAAGGTCGAGCAGTACTTC,CSAYSEGQGKVEQYF
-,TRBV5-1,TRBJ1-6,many,TGCGCCAGCAGCTTGACCGGGGGAGAAGGCTATAATTCACCCCTCCACTTT,CASSLTGGEGYNSPLHF
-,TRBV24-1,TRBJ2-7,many,TGTGCCACCAGTGAAAGCCACAGGGTGGACAGTCTGGAGCAGTACTTC,CATSESHRVDSLEQYF
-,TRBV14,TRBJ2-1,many,TGTGCCAGCAGCCTTTACAAAGCGGGCTACAATGAGCAGTTCTTC,CASSLYKAGYNEQFF
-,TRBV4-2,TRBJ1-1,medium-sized,TGTGCCAGCAGCCAAGGTACGAACACTGAAGCTTTCTTT,CASSQGTNTEAFF
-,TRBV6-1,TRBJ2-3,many,TGTGCCAGCAGTGAGGACACTAATACGCAGTATTTT,CASSEDTNTQYF
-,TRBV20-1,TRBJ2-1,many,TGCAGTGCTACCCCTCGGTTCGGGCAGTTCTTC,CSATPRFGQFF
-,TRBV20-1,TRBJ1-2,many,TGCAGTGCTAGAGAAAGAGGGGACGGCTACACCTTC,CSARERGDGYTF
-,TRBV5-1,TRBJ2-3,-,TGCGCCAGCAGAGAAGGCGCTGGAGATACGCAGTATTTT,CASREGAGDTQYF
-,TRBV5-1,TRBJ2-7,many,TGCGCCAGCAGCTTGCTGTGGGTCGGAAGCTCCTACGAGCAGTACTTC,CASSLLWVGSSYEQYF
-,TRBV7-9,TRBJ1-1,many,TGTGCCAGCAGCTTAGCGGGCTCCCTTGAAGCTTTCTTT,CASSLAGSLEAFF
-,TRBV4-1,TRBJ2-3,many,TGCGCCAGCAGCCAAGTTGGCCTAATCGGAGATACGCAGTATTTT,CASSQVGLIGDTQYF
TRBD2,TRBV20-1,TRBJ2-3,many,TGCAGTGCTAGGGCCCCAGGACTAGCGGGGTACACAGATACGCAGTATTTT,CSARAPGLAGYTDTQYF
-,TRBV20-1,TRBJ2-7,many,TGCAGTGCTAGAGGCCCCTCAGGCAGGCCCCTAACCTACGAGCAGTACTTC,CSARGPSGRPLTYEQYF
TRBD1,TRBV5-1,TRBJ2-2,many,TGCGCCAGCAGCCTAGGGGGCAGTGGCGGGGAGCTGTTTTTT,CASSLGGSGGELFF
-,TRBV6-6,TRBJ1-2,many,TGTGCCAGCTCCCTAGACAGGAGCAGCTATGGCTACACCTTC,CASSLDRSSYGYTF
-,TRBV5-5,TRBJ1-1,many,TGTGCCAGCAGCTTCTCGGGGGGTAACACTGAAGCTTTCTTT,CASSFSGGNTEAFF
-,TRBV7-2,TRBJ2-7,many,TGTGCCAGCAGCGTAAACTCCGGGCTCTCCTACGAGCAGTACTTC,CASSVNSGLSYEQYF
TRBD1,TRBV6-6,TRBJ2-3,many,TGTGCCAGCAGCTTTGGACAGGGAGGCACAGATACGCAGTATTTT,CASSFGQGGTDTQYF
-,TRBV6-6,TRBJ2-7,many,TGTGCCAGCAGCCCAACAGGGTCCCGGGTGCAGTACTTC,CASSPTGSRVQYF
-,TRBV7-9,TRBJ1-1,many,TGTGCCAGCAGCTTAGGACAGAAGACTGAAGCTTTCTTT,CASSLGQKTEAFF
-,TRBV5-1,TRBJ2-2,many,TGCGCCAGCAGCGCTGACAAGAACACCGGGGAGCTGTTTTTT,CASSADKNTGELFF